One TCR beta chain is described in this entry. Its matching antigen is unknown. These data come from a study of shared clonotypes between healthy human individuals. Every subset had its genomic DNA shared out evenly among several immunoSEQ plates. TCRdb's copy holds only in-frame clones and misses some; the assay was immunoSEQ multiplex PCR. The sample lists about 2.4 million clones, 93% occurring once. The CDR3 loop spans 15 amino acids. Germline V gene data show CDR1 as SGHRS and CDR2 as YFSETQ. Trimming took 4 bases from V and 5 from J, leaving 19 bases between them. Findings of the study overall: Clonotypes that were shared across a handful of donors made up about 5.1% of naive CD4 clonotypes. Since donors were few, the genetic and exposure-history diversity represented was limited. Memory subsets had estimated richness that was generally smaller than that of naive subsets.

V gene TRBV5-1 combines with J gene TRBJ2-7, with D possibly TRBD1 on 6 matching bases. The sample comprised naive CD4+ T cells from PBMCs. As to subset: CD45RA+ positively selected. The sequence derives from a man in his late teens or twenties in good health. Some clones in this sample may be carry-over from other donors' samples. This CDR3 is CASSHGTNPDHEQYF. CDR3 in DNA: TGCGCCAGCAGCCACGGGACAAATCCAGACCACGAGCAGTACTTC.